This entry features one T cell receptor beta chain sequence. What it recognizes is unknown. The CDR3 contains 16 residues. CDR1 is SNHLY and CDR2 is FYNNEI in the germline V gene. The germline V and J ends were trimmed by 8 bases and 1 base, with 20 bases remaining between them. Use of 60 Vbeta and 13 Jbeta primers characterized the PCR. This table comes from immunoSEQ multiplex PCR, and its TCRdb copy is limited to in-frame clones, with some not included. This table holds 210,000 or so clones, about 74% found once. The sample comes from a study of cytomegalovirus exposure and HLA in healthy donors. About the research overall: For the 300 to 450 genotyped donors, 75% to 90% fell within the Caucasian-associated ancestry cluster.

Study results and caveats: Later findings reportedly placed an Asian-associated ancestry cluster below the approximately 650-donor mean for N-insertions. In most subjects, TCR beta sequences reportedly gave accurate predictions of HLA-A and HLA-B alleles.

Sequences were obtained from PBMCs. The sequence was collected from a man aged 40-55 years in good health and CMV-seronegative. V and J are TRBV2 and TRBJ1-1; D is ambiguous. For the CDR3, the DNA is TGTGCCAGCTCCTCTTGGGCAGAAATAAAGAACACTGAAGCTTTCTTT. Protein sequence: CASSSWAEIKNTEAFF.